The rows below give T cell receptor beta chains drawn from one sample of a study of CD8+CD57+ T cells in acquired aplastic anemia. TCRdb re-called the reads with MiXCR, one entry per CDR3 protein. There are 150,000 to 200,000 distinct CDR3 sequences in the sample; roughly half occur only once, and under 3.5% lies in the top ten. Sequencing was done on a sample of sorted CD4+, CD8+, or CD8+CD57+ T cells (not recorded which) from PBMCs. The receptor source for this set is a human donor in good health. The CDR3 runs from the conserved cysteine through the conserved F or W. A D gene is named only where the DNA matches it firmly. Clone size, where shown, is once, few, many, or a class for clones that have expanded.

D gene,clone size,V gene,J gene,CDR3 protein,CDR3 DNA
.,.,TRBV15,TRBJ2-6,CATSRALLGAGSGANVLTF,TGTGCCACCAGCAGAGCGTTACTGGGGGCGGGCTCTGGGGCCAACGTCCTGACTTTC
.,few,TRBV18,TRBJ2-1,CASSPGADNEQFF,TGTGCCAGCTCACCTGGGGCGGACAATGAGCAGTTCTTC
.,.,TRBV10-3,TRBJ1-2,CAISEDRRDYGYTF,TGTGCCATCAGTGAGGACAGGAGGGACTATGGCTACACCTTC
.,.,TRBV6-1,TRBJ1-3,CASSETSGIYSGNTIYF,TGTGCCAGCAGTGAAACTTCCGGGATCTACTCTGGAAACACCATATATTTT
.,.,TRBV5-1,TRBJ2-1,CASSLDSAGNEQFF,TGTGCCAGCAGCTTGGATAGCGCGGGCAATGAGCAGTTCTTC
TRBD1,once,TRBV27,TRBJ1-1,CASIQTGRRDTEAFF,TGTGCCAGCATCCAGACAGGGCGGCGGGACACTGAAGCTTTCTTT
.,.,TRBV5-1,TRBJ1-4,CASSPRGGGISNEKLFF,TGCGCCAGCAGCCCGAGGGGAGGCGGAATCTCTAATGAAAAACTGTTTTTT
TRBD2,many,TRBV20-1,TRBJ2-1,CSARGRERSDNEQFF,TGCAGTGCTAGAGGGCGGGAGAGGAGCGACAATGAGCAGTTCTTC
.,many,TRBV20-1,TRBJ2-1,CSAPSVDEQFF,TGCAGTGCCCCCTCGGTGGATGAGCAGTTCTTC
.,.,TRBV2,TRBJ1-1,CASSQTGITEAFF,TGTGCCAGCAGTCAGACGGGGATAACTGAAGCTTTCTTT
TRBD2,.,TRBV6-2/TRBV6-3,TRBJ2-7,CASGPLLAGGPYEQYF,TGTGCCAGCGGTCCCCTACTAGCGGGAGGGCCCTACGAGCAGTACTTC
.,few,TRBV20-1,TRBJ2-5,CSAVGREETQYF,TGCAGTGCTGTGGGACGTGAAGAGACCCAGTACTTC
TRBD1,.,TRBV20-1,TRBJ1-5,CSAKGTGGFYEQHF,TGCAGTGCTAAAGGGACAGGGGGCTTTTACGAGCAGCATTTT
TRBD1,.,TRBV12-3/TRBV12-4,TRBJ2-7,CASSPTGGEDEQYF,TGTGCCAGCAGTCCGACAGGGGGCGAGGACGAGCAGTACTTC
.,many,TRBV5-1,TRBJ1-6,CASSLDRENSPLHF,TGCGCCAGCAGCTTGGACAGGGAGAATTCACCCCTCCACTTT
.,many,TRBV20-1,TRBJ2-3,CSARRDTQYF,TGCAGTGCTAGACGGGATACGCAGTATTTT
TRBD2,many,TRBV19,TRBJ2-7,CASSTASGSSSREQYF,TGTGCCAGTAGTACGGCTAGCGGGAGTTCATCTCGCGAGCAGTACTTC
.,many,TRBV19,TRBJ1-2,CASSPQALLVYGYTF,TGTGCCAGTAGTCCTCAGGCCCTCCTAGTTTATGGCTACACCTTC
TRBD1,many,TRBV20-1,TRBJ2-5,CSAQGAETGWYQETQYF,TGCAGTGCCCAAGGGGCAGAGACAGGGTGGTACCAAGAGACCCAGTACTTC
.,.,TRBV7-3,TRBJ2-1,CASSNEQRSYNEQFF,TGTGCCAGCAGCAATGAACAGCGCTCCTACAATGAGCAGTTCTTC
.,.,TRBV6-1,TRBJ1-2,CASPWDLGYTF,TGTGCCAGCCCTTGGGACCTTGGCTACACCTTC
.,many,TRBV7-2,TRBJ1-5,CASSVRLGQPQHF,TGTGCCAGCAGCGTCAGGCTAGGGCAGCCCCAGCATTTT
TRBD2,many,TRBV5-1,TRBJ2-2,CASSFLAGGPGGELFF,TGCGCCAGCAGCTTTTTAGCGGGAGGGCCCGGCGGGGAGCTGTTTTTT
.,few,TRBV29-1,TRBJ2-1,CSVKNNEQFF,TGCAGCGTCAAGAACAATGAGCAGTTCTTC
TRBD2,.,TRBV4-1,TRBJ2-1,CASSQDEASGNEQFF,TGTGCCAGCAGCCAAGATGAAGCTAGCGGGAATGAGCAGTTCTTC
.,.,TRBV7-2,TRBJ2-5,CASSLAWPSAEETLYF,TGTGCCAGCAGCTTAGCGTGGCCAAGCGCAGAAGAGACCCTGTACTTC
TRBD1,many,TRBV7-8,TRBJ2-3,CASSLVGGFVDTQYF,TGTGCCAGCAGCTTAGTAGGGGGCTTTGTAGATACGCAGTATTTT
.,.,TRBV20-1,TRBJ2-7,CSARAGAWYKQYF,TGCAGTGCTAGAGCGGGAGCCTGGTACAAGCAGTACTTC
TRBD1,many,TRBV6-1,TRBJ2-5,CASSVDRGVRETQYF,TGTGCCAGCAGTGTTGACAGGGGGGTGCGAGAGACCCAGTACTTC
TRBD1,many,TRBV19,TRBJ1-1,CASSTRLQTGGNTEAFF,TGTGCCAGTAGTACACGACTCCAGACAGGGGGGAACACTGAAGCTTTCTTT
.,.,TRBV20-1,TRBJ2-3,CSALGDSTDTQYF,TGCAGTGCTTTGGGAGATAGCACAGATACGCAGTATTTT
.,.,TRBV20-1,TRBJ2-2,CSARLDTGGAGELFF,TGCAGTGCTAGGCTAGATACCGGGGGCGCCGGGGAGCTGTTTTTT
.,many,TRBV13,TRBJ2-5,CASSLGAGQETQYF,TGTGCCAGCAGCTTAGGGGCAGGGCAAGAGACCCAGTACTTC
TRBD1,many,TRBV25-1,TRBJ2-1,CASSELRGLEQFF,TGTGCCAGCAGTGAACTTAGGGGGCTGGAGCAGTTCTTC
.,.,TRBV9,TRBJ1-6,CASSGRITLNSPLHF,TGTGCCAGCAGCGGGAGGATCACCTTAAATTCACCCCTCCACTTT